This T cell receptor beta chain was recovered during a study of OX40 agonist ivuxolimab in advanced cancers. Study-wide findings and caveats: Undetermined was the antigen specificity of the expanded peripheral T cells.

Measured with immunoSEQ multiplex PCR; TCRdb has only the in-frame clones, and not every one. The data show 65,000 to 90,000 clones, with just under 90% seen just once and 10% to 11% held by the top ten. This CDR3 is built from 18 residues. With V trimmed by 4 bases and J by 5 bases, 8 bases remained unmatched. Per the germline V gene, CDR1 is MNHEY and CDR2 is SMNVEV (reference sequence). A word on this clone: Antigen: not known.

The origin of this receptor is an adult with an advanced solid tumor such as melanoma, head and neck, liver or kidney cancer. The source material was CD4+ or CD8+ T cells sorted from blood, sampled in a trial of the OX40 agonist ivuxolimab. This chain links TRBV27 with TRBJ2-2; 15 bases line up with TRBD2. DNA of the CDR3: TGTGCCAGCAGTTCCATCGGGACTAGCGGGAGGCGGACCGGGGAGCTGTTTTTT. It translates to CASSSIGTSGRRTGELFF.